One sample yielded the 2 T cell receptor beta chains listed below, sequenced in a study of blood T cell repertoires in COVID-19 (dated by TCRdb to 2020 to 2022). Library preparation used the immunoSEQ multiplex PCR assay. TCRdb stores this immuneACCESS table with in-frame sequences only. Part of the clones is absent; in the studies checked, under half of the shortfall reflects unresolved V genes, and no reason is known for the rest. The sample data list about 180,000 clones, and roughly 89% of these were observed just once. Around 2% of the sample comes from the top ten. Sequenced sample: PBMCs or T cells enriched from blood (not recorded which). These receptor sequences come from a woman between 40 and 50 years old with acute COVID-19.

This rearrangement joins TRBV12-3 or TRBV12-4 to TRBJ1-1, with D uncertain. CDR3 length: 11 amino acids. Trimming shortened V by 8 bases and J by 1 base, and 5 bases separated the two germline ends. For the CDR3, the DNA is TGTGCCAGCTGGAGGAACACTGAAGCTTTCTTT. Its translation is CASWRNTEAFF.

V gene TRBV6-1 combines with J gene TRBJ1-2, with TRBD1 matching 11 bases. The V gene's germline CDR1 is MNHNS and CDR2 SASEGT. Losses at the gene ends were 2 bases for V and 4 bases for J; bases not matched to a gene: 15. This CDR3 contains 19 residues. CDR3 sequence (DNA): TGTGCCAGCAGTGAAAGGAGTCGGGACAGGGGGACCAGAAGCTATGGCTACACCTTC. It is translated as CASSERSRDRGTRSYGYTF.